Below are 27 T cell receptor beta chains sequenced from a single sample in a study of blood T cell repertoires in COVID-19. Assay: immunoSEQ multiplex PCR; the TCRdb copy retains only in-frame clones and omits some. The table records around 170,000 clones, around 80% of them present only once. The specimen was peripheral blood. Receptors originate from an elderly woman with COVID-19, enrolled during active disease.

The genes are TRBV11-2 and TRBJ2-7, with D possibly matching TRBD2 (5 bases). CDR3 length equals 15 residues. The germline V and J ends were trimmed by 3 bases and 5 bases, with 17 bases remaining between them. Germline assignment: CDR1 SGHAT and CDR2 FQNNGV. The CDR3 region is CASSFGVAPLNEQYF. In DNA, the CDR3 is TGTGCCAGCAGCTTCGGTGTAGCGCCGCTCAACGAGCAGTACTTC.

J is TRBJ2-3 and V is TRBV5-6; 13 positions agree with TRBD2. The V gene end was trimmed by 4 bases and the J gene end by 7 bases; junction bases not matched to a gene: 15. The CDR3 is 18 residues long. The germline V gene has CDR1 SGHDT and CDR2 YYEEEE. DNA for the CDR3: TGTGCCAGCAGCACTACACCCGGGACTAGCGGGATTGTAAATACGCAGTATTTT. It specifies CASSTTPGTSGIVNTQYF.

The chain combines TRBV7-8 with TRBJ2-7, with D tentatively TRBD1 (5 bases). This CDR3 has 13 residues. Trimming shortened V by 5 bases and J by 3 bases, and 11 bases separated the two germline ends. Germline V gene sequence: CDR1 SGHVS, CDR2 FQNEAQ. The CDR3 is CASSVARGYEQYF. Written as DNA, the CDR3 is TGTGCCAGCAGCGTCGCAAGGGGCTACGAGCAGTACTTC.

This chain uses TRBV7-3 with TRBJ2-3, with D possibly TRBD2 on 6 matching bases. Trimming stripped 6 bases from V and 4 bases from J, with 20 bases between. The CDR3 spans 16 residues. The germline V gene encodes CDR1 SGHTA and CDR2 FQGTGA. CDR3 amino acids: CASSLDGGRVADTQYF. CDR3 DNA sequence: TGTGCCAGCAGTTTAGACGGGGGAAGGGTTGCAGATACGCAGTATTTT.

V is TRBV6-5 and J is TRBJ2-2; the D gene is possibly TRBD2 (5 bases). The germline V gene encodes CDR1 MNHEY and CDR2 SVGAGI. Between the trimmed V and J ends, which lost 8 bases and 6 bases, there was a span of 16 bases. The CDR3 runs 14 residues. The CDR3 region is CASEKEVTAGELFF. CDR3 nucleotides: TGTGCCAGCGAAAAGGAGGTTACGGCCGGGGAGCTGTTTTTT.

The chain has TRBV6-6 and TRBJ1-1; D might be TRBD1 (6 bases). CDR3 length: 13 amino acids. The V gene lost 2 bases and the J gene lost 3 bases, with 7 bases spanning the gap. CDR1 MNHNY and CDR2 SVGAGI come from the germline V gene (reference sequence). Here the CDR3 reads CASSYAGDTEAFF. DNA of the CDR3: TGTGCCAGCAGTTACGCAGGGGACACTGAAGCTTTCTTT.

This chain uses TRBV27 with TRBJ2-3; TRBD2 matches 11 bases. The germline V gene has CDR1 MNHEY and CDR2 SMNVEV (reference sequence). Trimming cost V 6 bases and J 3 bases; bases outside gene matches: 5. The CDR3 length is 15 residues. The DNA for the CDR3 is TGTGCCAGCAGACGACTAGCGGGATGGACAGATACGCAGTATTTT. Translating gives CASRRLAGWTDTQYF.

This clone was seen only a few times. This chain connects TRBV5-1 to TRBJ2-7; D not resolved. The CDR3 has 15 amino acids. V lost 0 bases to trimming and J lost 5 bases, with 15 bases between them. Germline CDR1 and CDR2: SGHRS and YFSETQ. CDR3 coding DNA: TGCGCCAGCAGCTTGGAGTCCCTCGGGTTCCACGAGCAGTACTTC. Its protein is CASSLESLGFHEQYF.

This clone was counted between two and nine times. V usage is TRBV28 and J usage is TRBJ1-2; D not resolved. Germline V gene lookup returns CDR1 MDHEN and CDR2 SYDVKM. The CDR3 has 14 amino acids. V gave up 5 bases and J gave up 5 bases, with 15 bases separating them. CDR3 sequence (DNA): TGTGCCAGCAGTCCTTACGGGTTGAAGTATGGCTACACCTTC. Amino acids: CASSPYGLKYGYTF.

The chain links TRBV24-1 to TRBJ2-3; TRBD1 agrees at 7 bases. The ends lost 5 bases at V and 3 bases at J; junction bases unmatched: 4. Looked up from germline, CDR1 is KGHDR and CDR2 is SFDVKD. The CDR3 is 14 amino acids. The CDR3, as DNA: TGTGCCACCAGTGGGACAGGAGGAACAGATACGCAGTATTTT. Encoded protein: CATSGTGGTDTQYF.

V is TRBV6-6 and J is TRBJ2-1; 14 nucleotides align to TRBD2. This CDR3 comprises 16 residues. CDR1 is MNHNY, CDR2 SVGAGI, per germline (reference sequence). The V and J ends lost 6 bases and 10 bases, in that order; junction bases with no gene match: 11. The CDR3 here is CASSTTTSGGAGEQFF. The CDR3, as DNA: TGTGCCAGCAGCACCACGACTAGCGGGGGGGCCGGGGAGCAGTTCTTC.

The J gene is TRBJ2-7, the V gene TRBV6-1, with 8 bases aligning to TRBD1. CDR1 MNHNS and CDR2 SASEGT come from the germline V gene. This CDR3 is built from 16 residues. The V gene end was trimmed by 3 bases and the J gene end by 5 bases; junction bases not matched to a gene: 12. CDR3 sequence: CASSELVWDRMDEQYF. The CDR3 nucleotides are TGTGCCAGCAGTGAGTTAGTGTGGGACAGGATGGACGAGCAGTACTTC.

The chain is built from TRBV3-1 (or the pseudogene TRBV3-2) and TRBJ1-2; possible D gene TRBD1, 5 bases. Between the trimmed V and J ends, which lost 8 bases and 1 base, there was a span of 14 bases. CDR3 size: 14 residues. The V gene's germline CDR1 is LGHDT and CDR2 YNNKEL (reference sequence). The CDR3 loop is CASSAGGVNYGYTF. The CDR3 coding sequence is TGTGCCAGCTCGGCCGGGGGGGTTAACTATGGCTACACCTTC.

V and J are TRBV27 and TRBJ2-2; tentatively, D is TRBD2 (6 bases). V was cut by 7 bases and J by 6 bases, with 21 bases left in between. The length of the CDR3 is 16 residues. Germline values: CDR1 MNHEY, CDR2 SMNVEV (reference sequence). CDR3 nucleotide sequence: TGTGCCAGCACCCACCTCGGCGGGATCAGAGCCGGGGAGCTGTTTTTT. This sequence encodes CASTHLGGIRAGELFF.

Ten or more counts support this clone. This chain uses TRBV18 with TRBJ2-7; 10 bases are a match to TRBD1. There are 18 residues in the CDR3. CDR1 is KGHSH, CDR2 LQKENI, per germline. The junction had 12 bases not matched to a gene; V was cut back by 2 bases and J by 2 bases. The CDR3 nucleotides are TGTGCCAGCTCACCAGCGGGACAGGGGCCCACCGGAACCTACGAGCAGTACTTC. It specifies CASSPAGQGPTGTYEQYF.

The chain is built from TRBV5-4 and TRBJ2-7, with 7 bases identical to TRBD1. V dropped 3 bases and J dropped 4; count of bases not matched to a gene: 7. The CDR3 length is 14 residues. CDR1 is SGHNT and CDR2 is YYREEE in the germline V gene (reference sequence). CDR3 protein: CASSSRQGSYEQYF. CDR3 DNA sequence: TGTGCCAGCAGCTCCAGACAGGGATCGTACGAGCAGTACTTC.

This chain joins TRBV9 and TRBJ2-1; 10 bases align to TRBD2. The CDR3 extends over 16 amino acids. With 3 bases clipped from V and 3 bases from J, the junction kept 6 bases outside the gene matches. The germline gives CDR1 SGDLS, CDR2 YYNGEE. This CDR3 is CASSARVAGGYNEQFF. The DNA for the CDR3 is TGTGCCAGCAGCGCACGTGTAGCGGGGGGCTACAATGAGCAGTTCTTC. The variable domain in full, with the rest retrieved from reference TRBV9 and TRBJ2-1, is DSGVTQTPKHLITATGQRVTLRCSPRSGDLSVYWYQQSLDQGLQFLIQYYNGEERAKGNILERFSAQQFPDLHSELNLSSLELGDSALYFCASSARVAGGYNEQFFGPGTRLTVL.

Here the CDR3 reads CASRLYSLHF. CDR3 sequence (DNA): TGTGCAAGTCGCTTATACTCTCTCCACTTT. The chain joins TRBV12-2 to TRBJ1-6. TRBV12-2 is a known pseudogene. The CDR3 is made up of 10 amino acids.

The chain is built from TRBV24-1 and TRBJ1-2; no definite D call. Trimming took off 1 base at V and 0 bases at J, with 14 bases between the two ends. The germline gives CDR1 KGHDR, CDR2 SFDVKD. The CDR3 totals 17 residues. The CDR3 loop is CATSDFSPVAANYGYTF. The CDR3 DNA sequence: TGTGCCACCAGTGATTTTTCCCCGGTAGCAGCTAACTATGGCTACACCTTC.

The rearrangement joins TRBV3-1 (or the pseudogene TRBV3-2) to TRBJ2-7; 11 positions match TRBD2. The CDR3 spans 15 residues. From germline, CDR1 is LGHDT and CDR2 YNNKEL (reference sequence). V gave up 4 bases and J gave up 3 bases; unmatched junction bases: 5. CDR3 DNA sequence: TGTGCCAGCAGCCCCACTAGCGGGAGAAACTACGAGCAGTACTTC. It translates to CASSPTSGRNYEQYF.

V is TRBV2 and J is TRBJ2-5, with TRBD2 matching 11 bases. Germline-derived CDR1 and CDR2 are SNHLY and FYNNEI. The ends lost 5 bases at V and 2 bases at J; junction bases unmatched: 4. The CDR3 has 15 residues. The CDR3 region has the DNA TGTGCCAGCAGTCCGGGGACTAGCGGACAAGAGACCCAGTACTTC. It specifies CASSPGTSGQETQYF. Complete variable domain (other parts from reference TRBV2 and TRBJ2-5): EPEVTQTPSHQVTQMGQEVILRCVPISNHLYFYWYRQILGQKVEFLVSFYNNEISEKSEIFDDQFSVERPDGSNFTLKIRSTKLEDSAMYFCASSPGTSGQETQYFGPGTRLLVL.

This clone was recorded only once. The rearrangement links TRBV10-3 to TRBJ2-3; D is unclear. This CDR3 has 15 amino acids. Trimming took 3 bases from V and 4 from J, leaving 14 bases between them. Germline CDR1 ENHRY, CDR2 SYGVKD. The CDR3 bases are TGTGCCATCAGTGACCTTTCCATTAGTGCAGATACGCAGTATTTT. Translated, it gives CAISDLSISADTQYF.

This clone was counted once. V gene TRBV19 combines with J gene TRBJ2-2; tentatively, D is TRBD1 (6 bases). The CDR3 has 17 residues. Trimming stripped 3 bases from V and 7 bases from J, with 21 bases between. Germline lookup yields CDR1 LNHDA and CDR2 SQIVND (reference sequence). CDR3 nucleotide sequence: TGTGCCAGTAGTATGCCCCCCTCGACAGGTAATCTCGGGGAGCTGTTTTTT. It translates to CASSMPPSTGNLGELFF.

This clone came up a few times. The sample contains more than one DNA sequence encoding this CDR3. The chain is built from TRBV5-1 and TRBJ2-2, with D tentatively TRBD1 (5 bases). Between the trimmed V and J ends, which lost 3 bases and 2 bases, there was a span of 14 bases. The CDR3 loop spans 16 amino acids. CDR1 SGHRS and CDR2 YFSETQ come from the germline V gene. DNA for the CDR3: TGCGCCAGCAGCTCTGAAGGGGCAGTCAACACCGGGGAGCTGTTTTTT. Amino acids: CASSSEGAVNTGELFF. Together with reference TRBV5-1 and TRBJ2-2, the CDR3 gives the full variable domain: KAGVTQTPRYLIKTRGQQVTLSCSPISGHRSVSWYQQTPGQGLQFLFEYFSETQRNKGNFPGRFSGRQFSNSRSEMNVSTLELGDSALYLCASSSEGAVNTGELFFGEGSRLTVL.

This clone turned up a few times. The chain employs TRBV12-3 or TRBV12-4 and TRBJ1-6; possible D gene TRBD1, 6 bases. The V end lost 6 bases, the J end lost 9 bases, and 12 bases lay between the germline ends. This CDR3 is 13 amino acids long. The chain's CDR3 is CASRLGQLSPLHF. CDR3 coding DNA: TGTGCCAGCAGACTCGGACAGCTTTCACCCCTCCACTTT.

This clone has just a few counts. CDR3 nucleotides: TGTGCCAGCAGTGAGGGACAGGGAAGCAACGAGCAGTACTTC. This encodes CASSEGQGSNEQYF. The rearrangement links TRBV2 to TRBJ2-7; the match to TRBD1 covers 9 bases. CDR3 length equals 14 residues. CDR1 and CDR2 from the germline V gene are SNHLY and FYNNEI. V lost 3 bases to trimming and J lost 5 bases; unmatched junction nucleotides: 5.

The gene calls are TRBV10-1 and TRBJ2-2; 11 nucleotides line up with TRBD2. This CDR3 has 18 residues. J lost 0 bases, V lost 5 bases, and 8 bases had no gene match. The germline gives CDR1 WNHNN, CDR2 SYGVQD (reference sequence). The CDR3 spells CASSSSTSGAPNTGELFF. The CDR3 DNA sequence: TGCGCCAGCAGTTCCTCGACTAGCGGGGCCCCGAACACCGGGGAGCTGTTTTTT.